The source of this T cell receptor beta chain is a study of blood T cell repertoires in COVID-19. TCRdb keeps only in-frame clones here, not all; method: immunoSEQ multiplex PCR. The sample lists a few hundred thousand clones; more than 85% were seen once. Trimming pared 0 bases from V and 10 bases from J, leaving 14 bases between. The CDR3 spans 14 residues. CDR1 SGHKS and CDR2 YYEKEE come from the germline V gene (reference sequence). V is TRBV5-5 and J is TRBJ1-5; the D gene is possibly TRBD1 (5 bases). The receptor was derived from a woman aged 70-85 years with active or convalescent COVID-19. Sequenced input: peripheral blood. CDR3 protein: CASSLGVGERPQHF. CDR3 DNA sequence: TGTGCCAGCAGCTTGGGGGTAGGGGAAAGACCCCAGCATTTT.